The 25 T cell receptor beta chains below were found in one sample sequenced in a study of T cells in localized non-small cell lung cancer. The protocol was immunoSEQ multiplex PCR, while the TCRdb copy is restricted to in-frame clones and leaves out a portion. This table holds some 54,000 clones, 80% found once. Material: PBMCs, obtained before any cancer treatment. These receptors came from a woman aged 35-70 years with stage II lung adenocarcinoma.

This clone has more than one count but fewer than ten. The chain carries TRBV6-6 and TRBJ1-5; D perhaps matches TRBD1 (5 bases). This CDR3 spans 14 amino acids. The V gene's germline CDR1 is MNHNY and CDR2 SVGAGI (reference sequence). V dropped 4 bases and J dropped 1 base, with 8 bases sitting between them. The CDR3 sequence is CASSWDPSNQPQHF. DNA for the CDR3: TGTGCCAGCAGTTGGGACCCGAGCAATCAGCCCCAGCATTTT.

Worth noting for this clone: The sample contains more than one DNA sequence encoding this CDR3. Here the CDR3 reads CASSLDMNTEAFF. In nucleotides, the CDR3 is TGTGCCAGCAGCCTCGATATGAACACTGAAGCTTTCTTT. This chain connects TRBV7-9 to TRBJ1-1; D remains ambiguous. Between the trimmed V and J ends, which lost 5 bases and 0 bases, there was a span of 7 bases. This CDR3 spans 13 amino acids. Looked up from germline, CDR1 is SEHNR and CDR2 is FQNEAQ (reference sequence).

This clone was counted a few times. This rearrangement joins TRBV19 to TRBJ1-5, with TRBD1 identical over 7 bases. Losses at the gene ends were 4 bases for V and 3 bases for J; bases not matched to a gene: 6. Germline V CDR1 and CDR2: LNHDA, SQIVND (reference sequence). CDR3 size: 15 residues. CDR3 sequence: CASSTTRGANQPQHF. CDR3 DNA: TGTGCCAGTAGTACGACCAGGGGGGCCAATCAGCCCCAGCATTTT.

This chain joins TRBV6-6 and TRBJ1-1; D might be TRBD1 (6 bases). V lost 4 bases to trimming and J lost 0 bases, with 6 bases between them. This CDR3 comprises 13 residues. Germline CDR1 is MNHNY and CDR2 is SVGAGI (reference sequence). This chain's CDR3 is CASSWDMNTEAFF. As DNA, the CDR3 is TGTGCCAGCAGTTGGGACATGAACACTGAAGCTTTCTTT.

Only a few counts were recorded for this clone. CDR3 nucleotide sequence: TGTGCCAGCAGTGACCGGACAGGGAGGGGAAACACCATATATTTT. This encodes CASSDRTGRGNTIYF. The chain links TRBV6-4 to TRBJ1-3; 8 nucleotides line up with TRBD1. CDR1 and CDR2 from the germline V gene are MRHNA and SNTAGT. With 2 bases clipped from V and 4 bases from J, the junction kept 4 bases outside the gene matches. The CDR3 extends over 15 amino acids.

This clone was seen a handful of times. This chain connects TRBV9 to TRBJ1-1; D remains unclear. V gave up 0 bases and J gave up 0 bases, with 6 bases separating them. The CDR3 extends over 14 amino acids. Germline CDR1 reads SGDLS; CDR2 reads YYNGEE. The CDR3 nucleotides are TGTGCCAGCAGCGTAGAGTGGATGAACACTGAAGCTTTCTTT. Translating it yields CASSVEWMNTEAFF.

This clone turned up a few times. This sequence joins TRBV6-5 and TRBJ2-1, with 13 positions matching TRBD2. The CDR3 runs to 16 residues. CDR1 and CDR2 from the germline V gene are MNHEY and SVGAGI. The V and J ends lost 3 bases and 4 bases, in that order; junction bases with no gene match: 3. The CDR3 region is CASSYGTSGEYNEQFF. DNA for the CDR3: TGTGCCAGCAGTTATGGGACTAGCGGGGAGTACAATGAGCAGTTCTTC.

The genes are TRBV2 and TRBJ2-1; 11 nucleotides match TRBD2. V lost 4 bases and J lost 1; bases outside the gene matches: 3. The CDR3 spans 16 residues. Germline values: CDR1 SNHLY, CDR2 FYNNEI. The CDR3 is CASSALAGGSYNEQFF. The CDR3, as DNA: TGTGCCAGCAGTGCGCTAGCGGGGGGATCCTACAATGAGCAGTTCTTC.

The rearrangement uses TRBV5-1 and TRBJ2-2; no clear D gene. The V gene lost 6 bases and the J gene lost 2 bases, with 11 bases spanning the gap. The CDR3 is 14 amino acids. CDR1 and CDR2 (germline): SGHRS, YFSETQ. The CDR3: CASMGTVNTGELFF. CDR3 nucleotide sequence: TGCGCCAGCATGGGCACGGTCAACACCGGGGAGCTGTTTTTT.

J is TRBJ1-2 and V is TRBV12-5; possibly TRBD1 for D (5 bases). CDR3 length: 13 amino acids. The V gene's germline CDR1 is LGHNT and CDR2 FRNRAP. Trimming pared 6 bases from V and 1 base from J, leaving 9 bases between. In nucleotides, the CDR3 is TGTGCTAGTGGCTCAGGGATTAACTATGGCTACACCTTC. This gives the protein CASGSGINYGYTF.

The chain joins TRBV19 to TRBJ2-1, with 7 bases lining up with TRBD1. J was trimmed by 6 bases and V by 3 bases; bases with no gene match: 2. CDR1 and CDR2 (germline): LNHDA, SQIVND (reference sequence). CDR3 length equals 13 residues. The CDR3 here is CASSMTGFNEQFF. In DNA form, the CDR3 reads TGTGCCAGTAGTATGACAGGGTTCAATGAGCAGTTCTTC.

J is TRBJ1-4 and V is TRBV27; the D gene is possibly TRBD1 (6 bases). Germline-derived CDR1 and CDR2 are MNHEY and SMNVEV (reference sequence). Trimming took 8 bases from V and 4 from J, leaving 14 bases between them. This CDR3 has 14 residues. The CDR3 is CASGEDRNNEKLFF. CDR3 nucleotide sequence: TGTGCCAGCGGAGAGGACAGAAATAATGAAAAACTGTTTTTT. Together with reference TRBV27 and TRBJ1-4, the CDR3 gives the full variable domain: EAQVTQNPRYLITVTGKKLTVTCSQNMNHEYMSWYRQDPGLGLRQIYYSMNVEVTDKGDVPEGYKVSRKEKRNFPLILESPSPNQTSLYFCASGEDRNNEKLFFGSGTQLSVL.

The V and J genes are TRBV4-3 and TRBJ1-2; 8 bases line up with TRBD1. The CDR3 consists of 16 residues. Germline V gives CDR1 LGHNA, CDR2 YSLEER. After removal of 0 bases from V and 8 bases from J, the junction contained 11 bases not matched to a gene. The DNA of the CDR3 is TGCGCCAGCAGCCAAGACCTCGGACAGGGCCAGCGGGGCTACACCTTC. This sequence encodes CASSQDLGQGQRGYTF.

This chain uses TRBV6-5 with TRBJ2-1; D uncertain. Trimming cost V 5 bases and J 8 bases, with 7 bases left between them. Germline V lookup: CDR1 MNHEY, CDR2 SVGAGI. The CDR3 contains 11 residues. This CDR3 reads CASSNFYEQFF. The CDR3 coding sequence is TGTGCCAGCAGTAATTTCTATGAGCAGTTCTTC.

The chain couples TRBV9 to TRBJ2-7, with a tentative D call TRBD2 (5 bases). CDR3 size: 12 residues. Germline loops: CDR1 SGDLS, CDR2 YYNGEE. The chain's CDR3 is CASSVALGVGRV. The DNA for the CDR3 is TGTGCCAGCAGCGTAGCGTTGGGAGTCGGGCGTGTC.

The CDR3 DNA reads TGTGCCTGGAGTGAGGGACAGGGTTGGAATGAGCAGTTCTTC. Translating gives CAWSEGQGWNEQFF. V is TRBV30 and J is TRBJ2-1; 9 bases fit TRBD1. The CDR3 covers 14 residues. The germline gives CDR1 GTSNPN, CDR2 SVGIG (reference sequence). With 1 base clipped from V and 7 bases from J, the junction kept 5 bases outside the gene matches.

The chain combines TRBV28 with TRBJ2-2; D might be TRBD1 (5 bases). Germline lookup yields CDR1 MDHEN and CDR2 SYDVKM. V was pared by 9 bases and J by 2 bases, with 10 bases between. The CDR3 spans 13 residues. CDR3 region: CASWGSNTGELFF. CDR3 nucleotide sequence: TGTGCCAGTTGGGGCTCTAACACCGGGGAGCTGTTTTTT.

The V and J genes are TRBV6-5 and TRBJ2-5; D may be TRBD1 (5 bases). This CDR3 has 13 residues. V gave up 2 bases and J gave up 9 bases, with 13 bases separating them. CDR1 is MNHEY, CDR2 SVGAGI, per germline. The CDR3, as DNA: TGTGCCAGCAGTTACGAAGGGGCTAGGGCCCAGTACTTC. Encoded protein: CASSYEGARAQYF.

The V gene is TRBV2, the J gene TRBJ2-2; D remains ambiguous. V lost 7 bases and J 3 bases, leaving 9 bases between the germline ends. CDR1 is SNHLY and CDR2 is FYNNEI in the germline V gene. The CDR3 loop spans 13 amino acids. The CDR3 here is CASTSAYTGELFF. CDR3 sequence (DNA): TGTGCCAGCACGTCCGCATACACCGGGGAGCTGTTTTTT.

Points on this clone: It may be a read error: a sequence one base away is much more abundant. The chain links TRBV7-8 to TRBJ1-2, with a weak D call TRBD1 (6 bases). Germline V CDR1 and CDR2: SGHVS, FQNEAQ. The CDR3 totals 13 residues. CDR3 amino acids: CASSPDSNYSYTF. CDR3 bases: TGTGCCAGCAGCCCGGACAGCAACTATAGCTACACCTTC.

This clone came up once. The rearrangement links TRBV10-1 to TRBJ1-4; 8 bases align to TRBD1. The CDR3 loop spans 16 amino acids. With V trimmed by 3 bases and J by 3 bases, 6 bases remained unmatched. From germline, CDR1 is WNHNN and CDR2 SYGVQD (reference sequence). CDR3: CASSDGTGRPNEKLFF. The CDR3 DNA reads TGCGCCAGCAGTGATGGGACAGGCAGACCTAATGAAAAACTGTTTTTT.

The chain joins TRBV7-2 to TRBJ2-1; 9 nucleotides line up with TRBD2. The V and J ends lost 1 base and 10 bases, in that order; junction bases with no gene match: 11. In germline, CDR1 is SGHTA, CDR2 FQGNSA. The CDR3 totals 16 residues. CDR3 DNA sequence: TGTGCCAGCAGCTTAGGAGGTGGCGGGGGGGCGAAGGAGCAGTTCTTC. This encodes CASSLGGGGGAKEQFF.

This clone appeared a few times. The chain carries TRBV7-2 and TRBJ2-3; 8 nucleotides line up with TRBD2. CDR1 is SGHTA and CDR2 is FQGNSA in the germline V gene. This CDR3 region has 17 residues. V shed 2 bases and J 0 bases; nucleotides not matched to a gene: 7. Written as DNA, the CDR3 is TGTGCCAGCAGCTTAATCCGCGGGGGGTCCAGCACAGATACGCAGTATTTT. It is translated as CASSLIRGGSSTDTQYF. Together with reference TRBV7-2 and TRBJ2-3, the CDR3 gives the full variable domain: GAGVSQSPSNKVTEKGKDVELRCDPISGHTALYWYRQSLGQGLEFLIYFQGNSAPDKSGLPSDRFSAERTGGSVSTLTIQRTQQEDSAVYLCASSLIRGGSSTDTQYFGPGTRLTVL.

This clone has just one count. The genes are TRBV2 and TRBJ2-1; TRBD2 matches 8 bases. This CDR3 is 15 amino acids long. CDR1 SNHLY and CDR2 FYNNEI come from the germline V gene. Trimming removed 5 bases from V and 5 bases from J; junction bases left unmatched: 8. The CDR3 DNA sequence: TGTGCCAGCAGTTCGCGGGGGGTCGGCGACAATGAGCAGTTCTTC. Protein: CASSSRGVGDNEQFF.

The genes are TRBV27 and TRBJ2-7; the D is unclear. The CDR3 runs 13 residues. The ends were cut back, 5 bases at V and 0 bases at J, with 8 bases in the middle. Per the germline V gene, CDR1 is MNHEY and CDR2 is SMNVEV (reference sequence). CDR3 sequence: CASSPTLSYEQYF. The CDR3 nucleotides are TGTGCCAGCAGTCCCACGCTCTCCTACGAGCAGTACTTC.